This TCR beta chain was identified during a study of identical twins. This clonotype showed up just a few times. Its antigen is currently unknown. Germline trimming cut 2 bases from V and 4 bases from J; bases unmatched to any gene: 5. The CDR3 contains 15 residues. From germline, CDR1 is LGHNA and CDR2 YSLEER. TCRdb passed the 5' RACE reads through MiXCR, listing each CDR3 protein once. This table has under 250,000 distinct CDR3 sequences, roughly 13% appearing once. Study-wide points: Beta out-of-frame twin sharing showed a weaker excess. For cord blood, abundant beta clonotypes had fewer insertions, unlike memory repertoires, which showed none. There was an excess of low generation probability in the out-of-frame alpha sequences that twins shared.

This sample was also put to use in a study of yellow fever vaccine responses in identical twins.

Material for sequencing was memory (CD45RO+) T cells sorted from blood. This sequence originates from a woman aged 18-29 years in good health. This rearrangement joins TRBV4-3 to TRBJ2-5; 9 bases are shared with TRBD2. CDR3 loop: CASSQRREGGETQYF. CDR3 sequence (DNA): TGCGCCAGCAGCCAACGGCGGGAGGGTGGAGAGACCCAGTACTTC.